A selection of T cell receptor beta chains follows, all from one sample in a study of T cell changes during pregnancy in multiple sclerosis. Sequencing was performed with immunoSEQ multiplex PCR; in TCRdb, only in-frame clones are kept and a portion is missing. The table includes about 36,000 clones, 89% detected once. Sample: CD8+ T cells from peripheral blood mononuclear cells, taken in the third trimester of pregnancy. The receptors originated from a female donor with multiple sclerosis, enrolled in a pregnancy study. Both conserved end residues are part of each CDR3. D genes are given only for firm matches.

V gene	CDR3 length	J gene	D gene	CDR3 DNA	CDR3 protein
TRBV14	15	TRBJ2-7	TRBD2	TGTGCCAGCAGCCAAGGGACTAGCGGGAGTTTCGAGCAGTACTTC	CASSQGTSGSFEQYF
TRBV28	12	TRBJ2-1	TRBD1	TGTGCCAGCAGTTTATCGGACAGGTTTAGGATCTTC	CASSLSDRFRIF
TRBV4-2	16	TRBJ1-4	TRBD1	TGTGCCAGCAGCCAAGAGCCCGGGACAGGGGGTGAAAAACTGTTTTTT	CASSQEPGTGGEKLFF
TRBV4-3	17	TRBJ2-1	TRBD1	TGCGCCAGCAGCCGCGGCGGTTACAGGGGGAGAAACAATGAGCAGTTCTTC	CASSRGGYRGRNNEQFF
TRBV10-1	14	TRBJ1-4	NA	TGCGCCACACACCTACAGGGAGTAGATGAAAAACTGTTTTTT	CATHLQGVDEKLFF
TRBV7-2	19	TRBJ1-6	NA	TGTGCCAGCAGCTTAGCCGCAGGGTGGACTAGCTCCTATAATTCACCCCTCCACTTT	CASSLAAGWTSSYNSPLHF
TRBV6-1	17	TRBJ1-5	NA	TGTGCCAGCAGTGAAACCGGGACACCCCTTAACAATCAGCCCCAGCATTTT	CASSETGTPLNNQPQHF
TRBV6-6	16	TRBJ2-7	TRBD1	TGTGCCAGCAGTTACCCGTCGGGACAGGGGGTCCACGAGCAGTACTTC	CASSYPSGQGVHEQYF
TRBV7-2	15	TRBJ2-3	NA	TGTGCCAGCAGCTTAAACAGTCCTAGCACAGATACGCAGTATTTT	CASSLNSPSTDTQYF
TRBV2	13	TRBJ1-1	TRBD1	TGTGCCAGCAGTCCGGGACAGGGGTTTGAAGCTTTCTTT	CASSPGQGFEAFF
TRBV15	12	TRBJ2-7	NA	TGTGCCACCAGCAGACGAGGGACTGAGCAGTACTTC	CATSRRGTEQYF